These 19 T cell receptor beta chains were all obtained from the same sample, sequenced in a study of blood T cell repertoires in COVID-19 (dated by TCRdb to 2018 to 2021). The library relied on the immunoSEQ multiplex PCR assay. TCRdb took over this immuneACCESS table, retaining in-frame rearrangements with V and J assigned. Such tables are incomplete; in checked studies, under half of the missing clones stem from an unresolved V gene, and the remainder is unexplained. The sample has 400,000 or so clones on record, approximately 88% of them singletons. Over 2% of the sample goes to the ten largest clones. Sequencing input: PBMCs or T cells enriched from blood (not recorded which). These receptors were taken from a woman in her forties with acute COVID-19.

This clone was seen only once. This chain uses TRBV5-1 with TRBJ2-7, with TRBD1 as a possible D gene (6 bases). Germline assignment: CDR1 SGHRS and CDR2 YFSETQ. The CDR3 totals 14 residues. Trimming pared 0 bases from V and 3 bases from J, leaving 10 bases between. For the CDR3, the DNA is TGCGCCAGCAGCTTGGCCGGGACAAACTACGAGCAGTACTTC. Translating it yields CASSLAGTNYEQYF.

The gene calls are TRBV19 and TRBJ2-4, with 9 bases aligning to TRBD1. V was pared by 2 bases and J by 3 bases, with 2 bases of the junction left unmatched. CDR3 length equals 15 residues. Germline V CDR1 and CDR2: LNHDA, SQIVND (reference sequence). In DNA, the CDR3 is TGTGCCAGTAGTATACCGACAGGGGGCAAAAACATTCAGTACTTC. Residues: CASSIPTGGKNIQYF.

This clone was observed a handful of times. The rearrangement uses TRBV25-1 and TRBJ1-1, with 7 bases aligning to TRBD1. Germline trimming cut 2 bases from V and 4 bases from J; bases unmatched to any gene: 7. Germline CDR1 reads MGHDK; CDR2 reads SYGVNS. CDR3 length: 15 amino acids. The CDR3: CASSEEGRGSTEAFF. DNA for the CDR3: TGTGCCAGCAGTGAAGAGGGCAGGGGGAGCACTGAAGCTTTCTTT.

The CDR3 nucleotides read TGTGCCAGCAGCTTGATGTTCGGGCGGGGGGCCTCGGGAGAGCAGTACTTC. Translation gives CASSLMFGRGASGEQYF. V usage is TRBV5-4 and J usage is TRBJ2-7; 8 bases align to TRBD2. V lost 1 base, J lost 7 bases, and 16 bases stayed unmatched. Germline V gives CDR1 SGHNT, CDR2 YYREEE (reference sequence). This CDR3 is built from 17 residues.

The V call is TRBV2, the J call TRBJ2-2, with D possibly being TRBD2 (7 bases). CDR1 is SNHLY, CDR2 FYNNEI, per germline. V was pared by 2 bases and J by 6 bases, with 22 bases between. CDR3 length: 18 amino acids. In DNA form, the CDR3 reads TGTGCCAGCAGTGAAAGGTGGGGGGGGCTAATGTGGCCCGGGGAGCTGTTTTTT. Encoded protein: CASSERWGGLMWPGELFF.

The genes are TRBV7-2 and TRBJ1-2; 7 bases fit TRBD1. Germline loops: CDR1 SGHTA, CDR2 FQGNSA. V trimming: 1 base; J trimming: 8 bases; junction bases outside the gene matches: 1. CDR3 length: 12 amino acids. CDR3 nucleotide sequence: TGTGCCAGCAGCTTAGACAGGGGAGGCTACACCTTC. This sequence encodes CASSLDRGGYTF.

The J gene is TRBJ2-1, the V gene TRBV5-4; D might be TRBD2 (6 bases). CDR1 is SGHNT and CDR2 is YYREEE in the germline V gene (reference sequence). The CDR3 extends over 14 amino acids. Trimming removed 0 bases at V and 8 bases at J, with 12 bases between. The CDR3 DNA follows: TGTGCCAGCAGCTTGGCCGGGGGTGGGGATGAGCAGTTCTTC. As protein: CASSLAGGGDEQFF.

V and J are TRBV30 and TRBJ1-6; TRBD1 agrees at 9 bases. After removal of 5 bases from V and 9 bases from J, the junction contained 5 bases not matched to a gene. The CDR3 length is 13 residues. Germline-derived CDR1 and CDR2 are GTSNPN and SVGIG (reference sequence). The CDR3 DNA sequence: TGTGCCTGGGGACAGGGGACAGTTTCACCCCTCCACTTT. Translated, it gives CAWGQGTVSPLHF.

By share of the sample, this clone is large. The same CDR3 is also encoded by other DNA sequences in this sample. The chain couples TRBV6-5 to TRBJ2-7; 8 nucleotides align to TRBD1. Germline values: CDR1 MNHEY, CDR2 SVGAGI. The CDR3 sequence is 15 residues long. Trimming at V came to 0 bases and at J to 4 bases, leaving 5 bases not matched to a gene. In nucleotides, the CDR3 is TGTGCCAGCAGTTACTCCGGGACAGGATCATACGAGCAGTACTTC. Translation gives CASSYSGTGSYEQYF.

The chain links TRBV30 to TRBJ1-2; D is possibly TRBD1 (5 bases). CDR1 GTSNPN and CDR2 SVGIG come from the germline V gene (reference sequence). The CDR3 sequence is 14 residues long. Trimming left V 0 bases short and J 4 bases short, with 12 bases between. CDR3 in amino acids: CAWSVRWTPYGYTF. The CDR3 region has the DNA TGTGCCTGGAGTGTACGATGGACACCCTATGGCTACACCTTC.

The chain employs TRBV6-5 and TRBJ2-7; 10 positions match TRBD1. Germline V lookup: CDR1 MNHEY, CDR2 SVGAGI. The CDR3 contains 13 residues. V lost 11 bases and J lost 6; bases outside the gene matches: 10. The CDR3 DNA sequence: TGTGCCGCCCTCGACGGACAGGGGGGCGAGCAGTACTTC. This encodes CAALDGQGGEQYF.

The chain has TRBV29-1 and TRBJ1-1; the match to TRBD1 covers 11 bases. There are 12 residues in the CDR3. The germline CDR1 and CDR2 sequences are SQVTM and ANQGSEA. The J segment lost 10 bases and the V segment lost 3 bases, leaving 4 bases of the junction unmatched. The DNA for the CDR3 is TGCAGCGTTGACAGGGGGACAGGGGGAGCTTTCTTT. This encodes CSVDRGTGGAFF.

In DNA, the CDR3 is TGTGCCACCAGCAGAGGACAGGGAGATTCACCCCTCCACTTT. Translation gives CATSRGQGDSPLHF. This sequence joins TRBV15 and TRBJ1-6, with TRBD1 matching over 7 bases. The CDR3 contains 14 residues. J lost 8 bases, V lost 1 base, and 2 bases had no gene match. The germline gives CDR1 LNHNV, CDR2 YYDKDF (reference sequence).

The CDR3 DNA follows: TGTGCCAGCAGCCCCCGGAGGGTGACAGATACGCAGTATTTT. It is translated as CASSPRRVTDTQYF. The J gene is TRBJ2-3, the V gene TRBV9, with TRBD2 as a possible D gene (6 bases). Germline V gene sequence: CDR1 SGDLS, CDR2 YYNGEE. V was trimmed by 4 bases and J by 3 bases, leaving 12 bases between them. The CDR3 loop spans 14 amino acids.

This sequence joins TRBV30 and TRBJ1-3; D gene unclear. From germline, CDR1 is GTSNPN and CDR2 SVGIG (reference sequence). The V end was cut by 6 bases, the J end by 4 bases, with 16 bases between. The CDR3 length is 14 residues. DNA of the CDR3: TGTGCCTGCAACCCCGAGGAGGGCGGAAACACCATATATTTT. Protein: CACNPEEGGNTIYF. The entire variable domain, with the rest obtained from reference TRBV30 and TRBJ1-3, is as follows: SQTIHQWPATLVQPVGSPLSLECTVEGTSNPNLYWYRQAAGRGLQLLFYSVGIGQISSEVPQNLSASRPQDRQFILSSKKLLLSDSGFYLCACNPEEGGNTIYFGEGSWLTVV.

This clone was found once. This same CDR3 is encoded by further DNA sequences in the sample. The CDR3 sequence: CAWSVSVSGNTIYF. Here the CDR3 DNA reads TGTGCCTGGAGTGTAAGCGTTTCTGGAAACACCATATATTTT. V and J are TRBV30 and TRBJ1-3; D is uncertain. The V gene lost 0 bases and the J gene lost 1 base, with 7 bases spanning the gap. Per the germline V gene, CDR1 is GTSNPN and CDR2 is SVGIG (reference sequence). CDR3 size: 14 residues. Complete variable domain (other parts from reference TRBV30 and TRBJ1-3): SQTIHQWPATLVQPVGSPLSLECTVEGTSNPNLYWYRQAAGRGLQLLFYSVGIGQISSEVPQNLSASRPQDRQFILSSKKLLLSDSGFYLCAWSVSVSGNTIYFGEGSWLTVV.

This clone was counted once. The chain employs TRBV29-1 and TRBJ2-1; TRBD1 agrees at 10 bases. CDR1 is SQVTM and CDR2 is ANQGSEA in the germline V gene. J lost 6 bases, V lost 7 bases, and 6 bases had no gene match. The CDR3 loop spans 13 amino acids. The CDR3 DNA is TGCAGCGACGGACAGGGGGTCCCCAATGAGCAGTTCTTC. Its translation: CSDGQGVPNEQFF.

The chain has TRBV6-1 and TRBJ1-2; TRBD1 is a possible D gene (5 bases). Looked up from germline, CDR1 is MNHNS and CDR2 is SASEGT. This CDR3 has 18 residues. V lost 0 bases, J lost 8 bases, and 25 bases lay in between. Here the CDR3 reads CASSEALGSLGAVSGYTF. CDR3 DNA: TGTGCCAGCAGTGAAGCGCTGGGGTCGTTAGGGGCTGTCTCCGGCTACACCTTC.

V usage is TRBV3-1 (or the pseudogene TRBV3-2) and J usage is TRBJ2-3; D is ambiguous. Per the germline V gene, CDR1 is LGHDT and CDR2 is YNNKEL (reference sequence). Trimming left V 6 bases short and J 2 bases short, with 12 bases between. The CDR3 runs 14 residues. The CDR3 loop is CASSQRSVTDTQYF. For the CDR3, the DNA is TGTGCCAGCAGTCAGAGGTCAGTCACAGATACGCAGTATTTT.